This TCR beta chain was sequenced for a study of blood T cell repertoires in COVID-19. On the study more broadly: Sites across the United States, Italy and Spain contributed samples from acute and convalescent COVID-19. Sources were T cells, B-cell-depleted T cells, or PBMCs; the material itself was cDNA or gDNA.

V dropped 6 bases and J dropped 4; count of bases not matched to a gene: 5. This CDR3 region has 15 residues. The V gene's germline CDR1 is MNHEY and CDR2 SMNVEV (reference sequence). As for this clone: Other nucleotide sequences from this sample produce the same CDR3.

Original data processing: Estimated nucleated cell counts came from reference gene primer amplification. Method: immunoSEQ multiplex PCR; TCRdb's copy keeps in-frame clones and lacks some. The V and J calls and clone size come from that table; D and trimming were worked out from the DNA. The sample includes more than 150,000 clones, nearly 90% of them seen just once. The clonotype was recovered from a man aged 45-65 years with acute or convalescent COVID-19. The gene calls are TRBV27 and TRBJ2-1; 11 positions match TRBD2. Sequencing used peripheral blood. The CDR3 loop is CASSPGTSGYNEQFF. The DNA for the CDR3 is TGTGCCAGCAGCCCCGGGACTAGCGGTTACAATGAGCAGTTCTTC.